One TCR beta chain is described in this entry. These data are taken from a study of OX40 agonist ivuxolimab in advanced cancers. Profiled with immunoSEQ multiplex PCR; TCRdb holds only in-frame clones, not every one. The table includes tens of thousands of clones, over 70% detected once. V gave up 5 bases and J gave up 6 bases, with 14 bases separating them. The CDR3 contains 13 residues. CDR1 SGHTA and CDR2 FQGTGA come from the germline V gene. J is TRBJ2-7 and V is TRBV7-3, with D perhaps matching TRBD1 (5 bases). This clonotype originated in an adult with an advanced solid tumor such as melanoma, head and neck, liver or kidney cancer. Sequencing was performed on CD4+ or CD8+ T cells sorted from blood, taken in a trial of the OX40 agonist ivuxolimab. The CDR3: CASSQTVPGEQYF. DNA of the CDR3: TGTGCCAGCAGCCAGACAGTTCCGGGCGAGCAGTACTTC. Supplemented by reference TRBV7-3 and TRBJ2-7, the full variable domain reads GAGVSQTPSNKVTEKGKYVELRCDPISGHTALYWYRQSLGQGPEFLIYFQGTGAADDSGLPNDRFFAVRPEGSVSTLKIQRTERGDSAVYLCASSQTVPGEQYFGPGTRLTVT.